This record looks at one T cell receptor (beta chain) sequence and its context. The sample belongs to a study of blood T cell repertoires in COVID-19. The length of the CDR3 is 15 residues. Germline CDR1 reads SGHTA; CDR2 reads FQGNSA. J lost 7 bases, V lost 5 bases, and 9 bases had no gene match. In the study's own analysis: Amplification of reference gene primers provided the estimated nucleated cell counts. Libraries were prepared by immunoSEQ multiplex PCR; TCRdb keeps only in-frame clonotypes and omits some of them. V and J calls and clone size come straight from that table; D and trimming were deduced from the DNA. The data show roughly 92,000 clones, more than 70% seen once.

The material sequenced was peripheral blood. This chain joins TRBV7-2 and TRBJ2-1; 9 bases agree with TRBD2. The TCR sequence derives from a human donor with acute or convalescent COVID-19. The donor label of this sample is uncertain. This CDR3 is CASSIGGGAGNEQFF. CDR3 DNA sequence: TGTGCCAGCAGCATCGGCGGGGGGGCCGGGAATGAGCAGTTCTTC.